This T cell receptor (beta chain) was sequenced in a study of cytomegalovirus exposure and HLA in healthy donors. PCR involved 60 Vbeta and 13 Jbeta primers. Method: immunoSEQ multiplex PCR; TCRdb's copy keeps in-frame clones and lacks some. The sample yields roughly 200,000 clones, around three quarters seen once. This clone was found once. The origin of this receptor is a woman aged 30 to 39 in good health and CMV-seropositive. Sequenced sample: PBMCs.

Here the CDR3 reads CASERGTNTGELFF. CDR3 bases: TGTGCCAGCGAGCGGGGAACTAACACCGGGGAGCTGTTTTTT. The chain is built from TRBV7-2 and TRBJ2-2; TRBD2 matches at 7 bases. Trimming cost V 8 bases and J 2 bases; bases outside gene matches: 5. Germline V gene data show CDR1 as SGHTA and CDR2 as FQGNSA. The CDR3 consists of 14 residues.